This T cell receptor beta chain was documented in a study of T-cell memory formation after mild COVID-19. About the study: Across donors, TCR clusters were largely donor specific.

This clonotype was counted many times. Germline V CDR1 and CDR2: MGHRA, YSYEKL. The CDR3 runs 17 residues. J was trimmed by 2 bases and V by 2 bases; bases with no gene match: 7. TCRdb re-called the 5' RACE reads through MiXCR, storing one row per CDR3 protein. The sample includes about 110,000 distinct CDR3 sequences, roughly a sixth seen only once; the top ten take roughly 6%. The gene calls are TRBV4-1 and TRBJ2-3; 10 bases map to TRBD2. The sequence derives from a young man who had mild COVID-19 (a few samples of this study predate the infection). Cell type and time point are not known. The sample comprised PBMCs or a T cell subset sorted from them (not recorded which). As DNA, the CDR3 is TGCGCCAGCAGCCAAAGTCCTAGCGGGGGCGACACAGATACGCAGTATTTT. Protein sequence: CASSQSPSGGDTDTQYF.